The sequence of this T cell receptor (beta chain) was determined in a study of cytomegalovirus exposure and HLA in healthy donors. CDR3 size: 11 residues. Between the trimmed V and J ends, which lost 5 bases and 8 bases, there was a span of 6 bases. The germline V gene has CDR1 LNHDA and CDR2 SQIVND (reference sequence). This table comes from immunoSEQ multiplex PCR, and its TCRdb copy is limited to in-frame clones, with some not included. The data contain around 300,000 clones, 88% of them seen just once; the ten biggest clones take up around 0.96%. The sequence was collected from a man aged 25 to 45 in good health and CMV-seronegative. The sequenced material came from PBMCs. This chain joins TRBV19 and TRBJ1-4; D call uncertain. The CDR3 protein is CASSRHEKLFF. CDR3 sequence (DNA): TGTGCCAGTAGTCGACACGAAAAACTGTTTTTT.